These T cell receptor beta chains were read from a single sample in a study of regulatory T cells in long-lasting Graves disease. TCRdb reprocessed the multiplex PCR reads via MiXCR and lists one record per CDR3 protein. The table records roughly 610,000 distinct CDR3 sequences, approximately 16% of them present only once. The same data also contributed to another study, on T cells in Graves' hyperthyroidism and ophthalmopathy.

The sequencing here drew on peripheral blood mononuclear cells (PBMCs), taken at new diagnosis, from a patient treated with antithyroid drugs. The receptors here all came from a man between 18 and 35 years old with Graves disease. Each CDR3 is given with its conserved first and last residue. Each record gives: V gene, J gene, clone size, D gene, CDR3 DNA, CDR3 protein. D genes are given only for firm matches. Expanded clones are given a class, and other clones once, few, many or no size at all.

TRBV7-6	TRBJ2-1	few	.	TGTGCCAGCAGCTTAGAGAACAATGAGCAGTTCTTC	CASSLENNEQFF
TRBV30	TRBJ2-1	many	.	TGTGCCTGGAGTGTGGTGGGAGTTAATGAGCAGTTCTTC	CAWSVVGVNEQFF
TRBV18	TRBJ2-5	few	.	TGTGCCAGCTCACCACCCTGGGGGCTCCAGGAGACCCAGTACTTC	CASSPPWGLQETQYF
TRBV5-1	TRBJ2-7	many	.	TGCGCCAGCAGCTTGGAGGACTTCCCCTACGAGCAGTACTTC	CASSLEDFPYEQYF
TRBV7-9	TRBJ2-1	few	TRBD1	TGTGCCAGCAGGGACCGACAGGGCTATGAGCAGTTCTTC	CASRDRQGYEQFF
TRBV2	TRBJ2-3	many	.	TGTGCCAGCAACTCGGGGTCCGATACGCAGTATTTT	CASNSGSDTQYF
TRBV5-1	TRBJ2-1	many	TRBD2	TGCGCCAGCAGCTACGGGACTAGCGGGCCCAACAATGAGCAGTTCTTC	CASSYGTSGPNNEQFF
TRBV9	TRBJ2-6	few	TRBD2	TGTGCCAGCAGCTTTACTAGCGGGAGGGCCGCTGGGGCCAACGTCCTGACTTTC	CASSFTSGRAAGANVLTF
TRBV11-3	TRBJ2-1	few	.	TGTGCCAGCAGCCCGGGGAGCGGGAATGAGCAGTTCTTC	CASSPGSGNEQFF
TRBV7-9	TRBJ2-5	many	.	TGTGCCAGCTCGACCCAGAGGGAGACCCAGTACTTC	CASSTQRETQYF
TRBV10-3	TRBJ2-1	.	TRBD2	TGTGCCATGCGAGCGGGAGTTCTTAATGAGCAGTTCTTC	CAMRAGVLNEQFF